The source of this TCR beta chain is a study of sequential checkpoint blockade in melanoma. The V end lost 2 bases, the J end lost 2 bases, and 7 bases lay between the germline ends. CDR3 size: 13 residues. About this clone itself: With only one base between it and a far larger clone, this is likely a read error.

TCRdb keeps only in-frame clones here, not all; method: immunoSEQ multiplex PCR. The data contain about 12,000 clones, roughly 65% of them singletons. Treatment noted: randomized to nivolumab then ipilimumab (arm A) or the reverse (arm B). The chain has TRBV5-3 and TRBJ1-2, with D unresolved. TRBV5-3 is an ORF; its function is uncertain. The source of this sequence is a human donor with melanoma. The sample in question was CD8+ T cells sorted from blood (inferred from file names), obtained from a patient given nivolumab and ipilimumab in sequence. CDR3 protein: CARSFRENYGYTF. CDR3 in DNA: TGTGCCAGAAGCTTTAGGGAGAACTATGGCTACACCTTC.